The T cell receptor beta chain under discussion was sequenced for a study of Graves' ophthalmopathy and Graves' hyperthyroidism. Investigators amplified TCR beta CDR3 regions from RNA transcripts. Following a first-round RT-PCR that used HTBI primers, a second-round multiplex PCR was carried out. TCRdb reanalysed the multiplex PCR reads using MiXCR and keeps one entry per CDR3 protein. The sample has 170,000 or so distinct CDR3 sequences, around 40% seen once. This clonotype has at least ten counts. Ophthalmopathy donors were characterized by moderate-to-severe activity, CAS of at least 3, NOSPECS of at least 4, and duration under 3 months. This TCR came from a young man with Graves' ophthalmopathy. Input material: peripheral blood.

The CDR3 bases are TGTGCCAGCAGTGATGGGACCCCGGCGAGCAATCAGCCCCAGCATTTT. Protein: CASSDGTPASNQPQHF. The chain combines TRBV12-3 or TRBV12-4 with TRBJ1-5; TRBD1 might be the D (5 bases). Trimming left V 5 bases short and J 1 base short, with 15 bases between. This CDR3 spans 16 amino acids.